This TCR beta chain was sequenced during a study of vaccination and CD4 T cells after COVID-19. Overall study context: Control cultures were supplied with a CEFX pool, an HIV-1 Nef pool, or no peptide at all. Study-wide results and caveats: Only relatively few convalescent patients were studied, and early post-infection timepoints were not analyzed.

The CDR3 is made up of 14 amino acids. Trimming shortened V by 4 bases and J by 5 bases, and 12 bases separated the two germline ends. Germline V lookup: CDR1 SEHNR, CDR2 FQNEAQ (reference sequence). This clonotype was counted only a few times. Its target is unknown. The treatment was: roughly 11-day PBMC culture with coronavirus spike peptide pools or control peptides (ViraFEST assay). Researchers collected the unexposed donor's CD4+ T cells before the COVID-19 pandemic (2011-2018). Negative selection purified CD4+ T cells after less than twelve days of culture. Sequenced with the Oncomine TCR Beta short-read assay was DNA taken from cultured CD4+ T cells. MiXCR, applied by TCRdb to the PCR reads, yields one record per CDR3 protein. The table shows fewer than 9,000 distinct CDR3 sequences, with approximately 59% occurring only once.

This chain uses TRBV7-9 with TRBJ1-5, with D unresolved. The sequencing sample was made of CD4+ T cells from blood, cultured in vitro. The receptor was derived from a human donor in good health. The CDR3 DNA reads TGTGCCAGCAGCTCGATGGACGGAGATCAGCCCCAGCATTTT. Protein sequence: CASSSMDGDQPQHF. Filled out from reference TRBV7-9 and TRBJ1-5, the complete variable domain reads DTGVSQNPRHKITKRGQNVTFRCDPISEHNRLYWYRQTLGQGPEFLTYFQNEAQLEKSRLLSDRFSAERPKGSFSTLEIQRTEQGDSAMYLCASSSMDGDQPQHFGDGTRLSIL.